This T cell receptor beta chain originates from a study of regulatory T cells in long-lasting Graves disease. Study-level results: The number of shared public clonotypes was higher in persistent patients (around 2,700) than new patients (around 890).

HTBI primers from iRepertoire and Arm-PCR of CDR3 regions yielded the TCR beta libraries. TCRdb reanalysed the multiplex PCR reads using MiXCR and keeps one entry per CDR3 protein. The sample carries around 450,000 distinct CDR3 sequences, approximately 16% recorded once. The time point denotes: newly diagnosed GD, antithyroid drugs for less than 3 months. The TCR library was prepared using RNA isolated from PBMCs. Under American Thyroid Association guidelines, Graves' disease was diagnosed. Germline CDR1 reads KGHDR; CDR2 reads SFDVKD. The V and J ends lost 9 bases and 0 bases respectively, with 16 bases between them. The CDR3 has 16 amino acids. About this clonotype itself: Its antigen is not identified.

The same data also contributed to another study, on T cells in Graves' hyperthyroidism and ophthalmopathy.

The sample was peripheral blood mononuclear cells (PBMCs), taken at new diagnosis, from a patient treated with antithyroid drugs. V and J are TRBV24-1 and TRBJ2-2, with D perhaps assigned TRBD1 or TRBD2 (5 bases each). The TCR was taken from a woman between 40 and 55 years old with Graves disease. CDR3 residues: CATSGKLGANTGELFF. DNA for the CDR3: TGTGCCACCTCGGGGAAGTTGGGGGCGAACACCGGGGAGCTGTTTTTT.